One and the same sample provided the 15 T cell receptor beta chains below, sequenced in a study of blood T cell repertoires in COVID-19 (TCRdb year 2020). To prepare the library, the immunoSEQ multiplex PCR assay was applied. In its TCRdb copy, this immuneACCESS table keeps in-frame sequences only and misses some clones. Where compared with another copy, unresolved V genes explain less than half of these, and the others have no known cause. This sample comprises 350,000 to 450,000 clones, around 91% of them detected only once. Jointly, the top ten make up more than 0.95% of the sample. Sequenced input: PBMCs or T cells enriched from blood (not recorded which). The receptors come from a young man who had recovered from COVID-19.

In its sample, this clone was seen a few times. This chain connects TRBV19 to TRBJ1-2; 7 nucleotides agree with TRBD1. There are 13 residues in the CDR3. Germline V gene data show CDR1 as LNHDA and CDR2 as SQIVND (reference sequence). The ends lost 7 bases at V and 3 bases at J; junction bases unmatched: 5. The DNA for the CDR3 is TGTGCCAGTAAAATCGACAGGGACTATGGCTACACCTTC. As protein: CASKIDRDYGYTF.

CDR3 DNA: TGTGCCAGCAGCGTAGGAGGGTTGCCTCAAGAGACCCAGTACTTC. Its protein product is CASSVGGLPQETQYF. The chain has TRBV9 and TRBJ2-5, with D perhaps matching TRBD2 (5 bases). The CDR3 spans 15 residues. V was shortened by 0 bases and J by 2 bases, with 11 bases between the two germline ends. Germline lookup yields CDR1 SGDLS and CDR2 YYNGEE.

V and J are TRBV13 and TRBJ1-1; 7 positions match TRBD1. The CDR3 consists of 14 residues. Germline CDR1 is PRHDT and CDR2 is FYEKMQ (reference sequence). The J segment lost 4 bases and the V segment lost 2 bases, leaving 4 bases of the junction unmatched. Here the CDR3 DNA reads TGTGCCAGCAGCTTACGACAGGGCTTCACTGAAGCTTTCTTT. Its translation: CASSLRQGFTEAFF.

This clone was counted a few times. The J gene is TRBJ1-2, the V gene TRBV29-1; D possibly corresponds to TRBD1 (5 bases). CDR1 SQVTM and CDR2 ANQGSEA come from the germline V gene. CDR3 size: 12 residues. Trimming pared 3 bases from V and 8 bases from J, leaving 13 bases between. The CDR3 spells CSVDRQGGGYTF. The CDR3 DNA reads as TGCAGCGTTGATCGTCAGGGCGGCGGCTACACCTTC.

A word on this clone: The conserved final phenylalanine or tryptophan is absent from the CDR3, which likely points to a read error. Because the CDR3's place on the DNA is in doubt, the DNA is left out and the CDR3 is given as listed by TCRdb. V usage is TRBV12-5 and J usage is TRBJ1-1; whether TRBD1, the table's D call, matches the DNA was not checked. CDR1 LGHNT and CDR2 FRNRAP come from the germline V gene. Counting both end residues, the CDR3 totals 11 amino acids. CDR3 in amino acids: CASGETGTVLV.

V is TRBV3-1 (or the pseudogene TRBV3-2) and J is TRBJ2-3; D gene uncertain. The V end lost 4 bases, the J end lost 2 bases, and 13 bases lay between the germline ends. Germline V lookup: CDR1 LGHDT, CDR2 YNNKEL (reference sequence). This CDR3 contains 15 residues. CDR3 in DNA: TGTGCCAGCAGCCCCTCTGTCAGTAACACAGATACGCAGTATTTT. It codes for CASSPSVSNTDTQYF.

CDR3 sequence: CAIGGQGENTGELFF. DNA for the CDR3: TGTGCCATCGGGGGACAGGGGGAGAACACCGGGGAGCTGTTTTTT. The chain employs TRBV10-3 and TRBJ2-2; TRBD1 matches 11 bases. The CDR3 length is 15 residues. Germline V CDR1 and CDR2: ENHRY, SYGVKD. V shed 8 bases and J 1 base; nucleotides not matched to a gene: 3.

This CDR3 reads CATGGSPQETQYF. The CDR3 nucleotides are TGTGCCACCGGGGGGAGCCCCCAAGAGACCCAGTACTTC. The rearrangement links TRBV12-3 or TRBV12-4 to TRBJ2-5, with 7 bases fitting TRBD2. The CDR3 has 13 amino acids. Trimming at V came to 10 bases and at J to 1 base, leaving 6 bases not matched to a gene.

This chain links TRBV24-1 with TRBJ2-1; the D is unclear. Per the germline V gene, CDR1 is KGHDR and CDR2 is SFDVKD. V gave up 0 bases and J gave up 0 bases, with 5 bases separating them. The length of the CDR3 is 15 residues. The CDR3 nucleotides read TGTGCCACCAGTGATTTGCACAGCTCCTACAATGAGCAGTTCTTC. It is translated as CATSDLHSSYNEQFF.

This chain connects TRBV5-1 to TRBJ2-7, with D maybe TRBD2 (5 bases). V was clipped by 0 bases and J by 2 bases, with 15 bases between them. Germline CDR1 and CDR2: SGHRS and YFSETQ. This CDR3 has 16 residues. CDR3 nucleotides: TGCGCCAGCAGCTTGGAAATAGCGCTCGGGGCCTACGAGCAGTACTTC. Protein sequence: CASSLEIALGAYEQYF.

J is TRBJ2-2 and V is TRBV6-5; TRBD1 aligns across 9 bases. The CDR3 is 14 amino acids. The trim removed 8 bases at V and 7 bases at J, leaving 8 bases unmatched. Germline V gene lookup returns CDR1 MNHEY and CDR2 SVGAGI. The CDR3 region is CASYGTGRIGELFF. Here the CDR3 DNA reads TGTGCCAGCTACGGGACAGGGAGGATCGGGGAGCTGTTTTTT.

The chain combines TRBV3-1 (or the pseudogene TRBV3-2) with TRBJ2-7, with 9 bases that match TRBD2. V dropped 0 bases and J dropped 6; count of bases not matched to a gene: 9. Germline V gene lookup returns CDR1 LGHDT and CDR2 YNNKEL (reference sequence). This CDR3 is 16 amino acids long. The CDR3 region has the DNA TGTGCCAGCAGCCAAGATCCTAGCGGGACGGGTCGCGAGCAGTACTTC. This codes for CASSQDPSGTGREQYF.

This clone appeared once. The rearrangement joins TRBV29-1 to TRBJ2-3, with D hard to call. Trimming took 5 bases from V and 0 from J, leaving 6 bases between them. There are 12 residues in the CDR3. Germline CDR1 reads SQVTM; CDR2 reads ANQGSEA. As DNA, the CDR3 is TGCAGCGTTTCGGTTAGCACAGATACGCAGTATTTT. It yields the protein CSVSVSTDTQYF.

V is TRBV19 and J is TRBJ1-1, with D perhaps matching TRBD1 (6 bases). Trimming removed 3 bases at V and 3 bases at J, with 14 bases between. Germline loops: CDR1 LNHDA, CDR2 SQIVND (reference sequence). This CDR3 is built from 15 residues. The CDR3 loop is CASSILAGAYTEAFF. CDR3 DNA sequence: TGTGCCAGTAGTATCTTGGCAGGGGCCTACACTGAAGCTTTCTTT.

V usage is TRBV18 and J usage is TRBJ1-3, with TRBD1 as a possible D gene (6 bases). Per the germline V gene, CDR1 is KGHSH and CDR2 is LQKENI. V lost 1 base and J 0 bases, leaving 13 bases between the germline ends. The CDR3 extends over 17 amino acids. CDR3 in DNA: TGTGCCAGCTCACCACGCCCGGGGACACACTCTGGAAACACCATATATTTT. As protein: CASSPRPGTHSGNTIYF.